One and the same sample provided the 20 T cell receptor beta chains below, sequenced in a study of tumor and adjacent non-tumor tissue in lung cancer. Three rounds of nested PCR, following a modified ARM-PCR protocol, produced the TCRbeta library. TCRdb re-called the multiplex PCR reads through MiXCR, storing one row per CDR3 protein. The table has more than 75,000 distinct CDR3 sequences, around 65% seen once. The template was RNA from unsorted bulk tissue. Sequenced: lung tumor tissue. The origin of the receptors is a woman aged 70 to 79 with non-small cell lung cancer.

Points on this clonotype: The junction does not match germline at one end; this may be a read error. The CDR3 DNA follows: TGTGTCAGCAGTTTATTCGGATCGGGAAATTCACCCCTCCACTTT. Its translation is CVSSLFGSGNSPLHF. The chain employs TRBV12-3 or TRBV12-4 and TRBJ1-6; D remains ambiguous. This CDR3 has 15 amino acids.

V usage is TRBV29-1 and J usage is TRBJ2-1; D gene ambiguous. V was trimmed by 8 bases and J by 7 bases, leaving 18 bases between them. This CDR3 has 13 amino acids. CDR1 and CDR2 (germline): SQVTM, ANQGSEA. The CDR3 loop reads CSIKIEGLNEQFF. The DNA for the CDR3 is TGCAGCATTAAGATAGAAGGTCTGAATGAGCAGTTCTTC.

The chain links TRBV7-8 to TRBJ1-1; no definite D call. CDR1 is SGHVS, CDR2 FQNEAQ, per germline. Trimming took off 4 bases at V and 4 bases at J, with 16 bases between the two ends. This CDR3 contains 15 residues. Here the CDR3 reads CASSSPYISGTEAFF. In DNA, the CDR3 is TGTGCCAGCAGCTCCCCCTATATATCGGGCACTGAAGCTTTCTTT.

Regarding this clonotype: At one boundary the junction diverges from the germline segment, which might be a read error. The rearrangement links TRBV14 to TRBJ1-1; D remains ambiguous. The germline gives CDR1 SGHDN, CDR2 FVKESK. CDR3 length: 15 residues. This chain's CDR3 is CASSRLDGLNTETFF. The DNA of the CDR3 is TGTGCCAGCAGCCGCCTGGACGGCTTGAACACTGAAACTTTCTTT.

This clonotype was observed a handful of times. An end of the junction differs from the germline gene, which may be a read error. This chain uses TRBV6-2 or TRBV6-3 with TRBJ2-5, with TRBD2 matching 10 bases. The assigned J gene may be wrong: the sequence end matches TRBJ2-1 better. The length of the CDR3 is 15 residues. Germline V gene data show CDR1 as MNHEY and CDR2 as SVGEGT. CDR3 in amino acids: CASNYSSSGSETQFF. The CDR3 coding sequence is TGTGCCAGCAATTACTCGTCTAGCGGGAGTGAGACCCAGTTCTTC.

CDR3 sequence: CVCRPGQGIHEQYF. DNA for the CDR3: TGTGTCTGCAGACCGGGACAGGGTATCCACGAGCAGTACTTC. This rearrangement joins TRBV11-1 to TRBJ2-7, with TRBD1 matching 9 bases. In germline, CDR1 is SGHAT, CDR2 FQDESV (reference sequence). The CDR3 is 14 residues long.

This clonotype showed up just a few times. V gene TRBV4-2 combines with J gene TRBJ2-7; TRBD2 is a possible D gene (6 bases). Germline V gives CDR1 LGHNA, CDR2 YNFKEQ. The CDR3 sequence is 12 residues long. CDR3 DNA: TGTGCTAGCGGCCAAGATGCCTACGAGCAGTACTTC. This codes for CASGQDAYEQYF.

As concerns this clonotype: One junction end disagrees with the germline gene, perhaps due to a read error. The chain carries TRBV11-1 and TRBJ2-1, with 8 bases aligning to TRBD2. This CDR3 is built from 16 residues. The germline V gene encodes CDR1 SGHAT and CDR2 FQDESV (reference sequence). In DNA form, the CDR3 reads TGTGCCAGCAGCTTAGTCCTAGCGGGCCTGTACAATGGGCAGTCCTTC. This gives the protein CASSLVLAGLYNGQSF.

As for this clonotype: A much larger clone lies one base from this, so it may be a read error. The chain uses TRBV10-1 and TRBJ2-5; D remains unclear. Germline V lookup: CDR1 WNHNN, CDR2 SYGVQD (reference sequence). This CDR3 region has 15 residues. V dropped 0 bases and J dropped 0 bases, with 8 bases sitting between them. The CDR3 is CASSESVPYQETQYF. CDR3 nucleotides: TGCGCCAGCAGTGAGTCGGTTCCGTACCAAGAGACCCAGTACTTC.

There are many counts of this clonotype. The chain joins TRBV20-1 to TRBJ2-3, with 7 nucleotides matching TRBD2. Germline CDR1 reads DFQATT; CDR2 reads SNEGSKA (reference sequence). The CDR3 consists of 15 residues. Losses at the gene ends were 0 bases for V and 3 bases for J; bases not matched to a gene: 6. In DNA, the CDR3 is TGCAGTGCTAGAGATCAGAGCGGGAAAACAGATACGCAGTATTTT. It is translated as CSARDQSGKTDTQYF.

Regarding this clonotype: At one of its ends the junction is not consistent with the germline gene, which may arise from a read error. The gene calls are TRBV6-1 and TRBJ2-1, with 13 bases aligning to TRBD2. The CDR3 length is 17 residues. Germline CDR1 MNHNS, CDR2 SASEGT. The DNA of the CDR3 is TGTTCCAGCAGTCTCGAGATGGGACTAGCGGGGAACAATGAACAGTTCTTC. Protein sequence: CSSSLEMGLAGNNEQFF.

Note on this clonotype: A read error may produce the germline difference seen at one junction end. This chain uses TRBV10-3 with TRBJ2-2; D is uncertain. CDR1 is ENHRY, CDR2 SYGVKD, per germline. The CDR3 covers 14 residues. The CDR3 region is CVISFSHYTGELFF. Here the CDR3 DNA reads TGTGTCATCTCATTTTCCCATTACACCGGGGAGCTGTTTTTT.

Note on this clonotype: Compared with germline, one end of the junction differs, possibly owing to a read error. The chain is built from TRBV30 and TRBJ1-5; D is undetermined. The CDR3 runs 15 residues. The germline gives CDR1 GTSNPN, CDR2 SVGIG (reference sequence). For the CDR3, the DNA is TGCGCCTGGAGTGTAGGCTCGAAGGGCAATCAGCCCCAGCATTTT. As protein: CAWSVGSKGNQPQHF. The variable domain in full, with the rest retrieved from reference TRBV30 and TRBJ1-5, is SQTIHQWPATLVQPVGSPLSLECTVEGTSNPNLYWYRQAAGRGLQLLFYSVGIGQISSEVPQNLSASRPQDRQFILSSKKLLLSDSGFYLCAWSVGSKGNQPQHFGDGTRLSIL.

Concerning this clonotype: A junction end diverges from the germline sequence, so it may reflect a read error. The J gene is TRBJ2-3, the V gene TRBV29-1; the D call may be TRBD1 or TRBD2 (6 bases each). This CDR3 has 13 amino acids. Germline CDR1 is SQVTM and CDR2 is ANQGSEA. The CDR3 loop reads CSVQGGYTNTQYF. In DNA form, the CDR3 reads TGCAGTGTTCAAGGGGGGTACACAAATACGCAGTATTTT.

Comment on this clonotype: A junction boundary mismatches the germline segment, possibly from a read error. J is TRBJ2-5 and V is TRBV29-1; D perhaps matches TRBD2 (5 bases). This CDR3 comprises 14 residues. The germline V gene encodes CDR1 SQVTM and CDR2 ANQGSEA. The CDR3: CTVEVTTARVARYF. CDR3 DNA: TGCACCGTTGAAGTGACTACCGCGAGAGTGGCCCGGTACTTC. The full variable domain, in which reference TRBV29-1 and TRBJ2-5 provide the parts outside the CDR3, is SAVISQKPSRDICQRGTSLTIQCQVDSQVTMMFWYRQQPGQSLTLIATANQGSEATYESGFVIDKFPISRPNLTFSTLTVSNMSPEDSSIYLCTVEVTTARVARYFGPGTRLLVL.

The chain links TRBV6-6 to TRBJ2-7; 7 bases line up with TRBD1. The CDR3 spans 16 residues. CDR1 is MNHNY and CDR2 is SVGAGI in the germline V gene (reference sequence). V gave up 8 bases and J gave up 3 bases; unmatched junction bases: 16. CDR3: CASDRSRDSVSYEQYF. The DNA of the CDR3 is TGTGCCAGCGATCGCAGCAGGGACAGCGTAAGCTACGAGCAGTACTTC.

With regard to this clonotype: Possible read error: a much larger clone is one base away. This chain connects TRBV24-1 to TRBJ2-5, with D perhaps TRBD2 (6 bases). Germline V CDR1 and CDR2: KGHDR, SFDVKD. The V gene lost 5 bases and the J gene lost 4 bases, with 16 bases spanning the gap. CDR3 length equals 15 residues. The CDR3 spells CATSVLGGSRETQYF. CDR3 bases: TGTGCCACCAGTGTCCTGGGGGGATCGAGAGAGACCCAGTACTTC.

The CDR3 reads CSANAGTGVETQYF. The CDR3 DNA follows: TGCAGTGCTAACGCCGGGACAGGGGTAGAGACCCAGTACTTC. The chain carries TRBV20-1 and TRBJ2-5; 10 bases are shared with TRBD1. Unmatched junction bases numbered 6, after V lost 4 bases and J lost 4 bases. The CDR3 totals 14 residues. Per the germline V gene, CDR1 is DFQATT and CDR2 is SNEGSKA (reference sequence).

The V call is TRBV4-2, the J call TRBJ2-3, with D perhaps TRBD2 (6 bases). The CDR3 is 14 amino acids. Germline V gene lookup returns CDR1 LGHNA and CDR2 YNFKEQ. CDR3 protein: CSSSYSGSTDTQYF. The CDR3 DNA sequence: TGTAGCAGCAGCTATAGCGGTAGCACAGATACGCAGTATTTT.

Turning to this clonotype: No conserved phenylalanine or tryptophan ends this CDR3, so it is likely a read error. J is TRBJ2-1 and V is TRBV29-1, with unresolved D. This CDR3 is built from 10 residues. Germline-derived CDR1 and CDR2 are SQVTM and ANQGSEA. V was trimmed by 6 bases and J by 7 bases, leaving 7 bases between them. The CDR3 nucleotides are TGCAGCGTATATGAGAATGAGCAGTTCTTA. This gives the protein CSVYENEQFL.